Listed here is a single TCR beta chain. V dropped 4 bases and J dropped 5; count of bases not matched to a gene: 10. The CDR3 has 15 residues. Germline V gene lookup returns CDR1 SEHNR and CDR2 FQNEAQ (reference sequence). The data belong to a study of shared T cell receptors in the human thymus. Some clones are missing from TCRdb's copy, which holds only in-frame ones; the method was immunoSEQ multiplex PCR. The data contain hundreds of thousands of clones, around 87% of them singletons. This same sample was also taken into another study, of human thymus T cells. That source adds: The sample donors, healthy Finnish infants, were having corrective surgery for congenital heart defects. Corrective cardiac operations yielded the resected thymus tissue. Repertoires sampled from thymus and blood appeared biased in V and J gene usage.

The specimen was thymocytes. This sequence originates from a boy in the first two years of life with a congenital heart defect. V is TRBV7-9 and J is TRBJ2-7; 8 bases are shared with TRBD1. As DNA, the CDR3 is TGTGCCAGCAGCTCTTCGGACAGGGAGGTTCACGAGCAGTACTTC. This codes for CASSSSDREVHEQYF.